These T cell receptor beta chains were read from a single sample in a study of OX40 agonist ivuxolimab in advanced cancers. TCRdb's copy holds only in-frame clones and misses some; the assay was immunoSEQ multiplex PCR. The sample gives over 90,000 clones, approximately 95% of which show up once; 0.18% is in the top ten. The source was CD4+ or CD8+ T cells sorted from blood, collected in a trial of the OX40 agonist ivuxolimab. Source of these receptors: an adult with an advanced solid tumor such as melanoma, head and neck, liver or kidney cancer. CDR3s include the opening cysteine and the closing phenylalanine or tryptophan. D genes are given only for firm matches. The size field is filled for only some rows; it gives once, few, many or a size class.

CDR3 protein,CDR3 DNA,V gene,CDR3 length,D gene,clone size,J gene
CASSHGTGGGGGEKLFF,TGTGCCAGCAGCCACGGGACAGGGGGCGGAGGAGGGGAAAAACTGTTTTTT,TRBV5-6,17,TRBD1,.,TRBJ1-4
CASSPHPGARGKNIQYF,TGTGCCAGCAGTCCCCATCCGGGGGCGAGAGGCAAAAACATTCAGTACTTC,TRBV28,17,.,.,TRBJ2-4
CASSYSAGGYSYEQYF,TGTGCCAGCAGTTACTCGGCGGGGGGGTACTCCTACGAGCAGTACTTC,TRBV6-5,16,TRBD2,.,TRBJ2-7
CASSSYGAPSYNEQFF,TGCGCCAGCAGCTCCTACGGGGCCCCCTCCTACAATGAGCAGTTCTTC,TRBV4-3,16,.,once,TRBJ2-1
CASSLPSYEQYF,TGTGCCAGCAGCTTACCTTCCTACGAGCAGTACTTC,TRBV5-6,12,.,.,TRBJ2-7
CSVAPASKNTGELFF,TGCAGCGTGGCCCCGGCCAGTAAAAACACCGGGGAGCTGTTTTTT,TRBV29-1,15,.,once,TRBJ2-2
CASSLTRTPFF,TGTGCCAGCAGCTTGACCCGGACCCCTTTCTTT,TRBV5-8,11,.,.,TRBJ1-1
CASSYPGGNTEAFF,TGTGCCAGCAGTTACCCTGGGGGGAACACTGAAGCTTTCTTT,TRBV6-6,14,.,.,TRBJ1-1
CASSLVASGSYEQYF,TGTGCCAGCAGTTTAGTCGCTAGCGGGTCCTACGAGCAGTACTTC,TRBV27,15,TRBD2,.,TRBJ2-7
CASSLGGARETQYF,TGTGCCAGCAGCTTGGGCGGGGCTAGGGAGACCCAGTACTTC,TRBV5-5,14,.,.,TRBJ2-5
CASRRQGDSSPLHF,TGTGCCAGCAGAAGGCAGGGGGACTCTTCACCCCTCCACTTT,TRBV2,14,TRBD1,.,TRBJ1-6
CASSIPLQETQYF,TGTGCCAGTAGTATACCCCTCCAAGAGACCCAGTACTTC,TRBV19,13,.,.,TRBJ2-5
CASSQDLPPRDGLNYSPLHF,TGCGCCAGCAGCCAAGATCTCCCACCAAGGGACGGCTTAAATTATTCACCCCTCCACTTT,TRBV4-3,20,.,.,TRBJ1-6
CAWSGSGSEQYF,TGTGCCTGGAGCGGGAGCGGGAGCGAGCAGTACTTC,TRBV30,12,TRBD2,few,TRBJ2-7
CASSFGQGQDEQFF,TGTGCCAGCAGCTTCGGTCAGGGGCAAGATGAGCAGTTCTTC,TRBV7-9,14,.,.,TRBJ2-1
CASTQGATNEKLFF,TGTGCCAGCACCCAGGGGGCAACTAATGAAAAACTGTTTTTT,TRBV6-6,14,TRBD1,few,TRBJ1-4
CASSQEGAVGSYEQYF,TGTGCCAGCAGCCAAGAAGGAGCAGTAGGATCCTACGAGCAGTACTTC,TRBV4-2,16,.,.,TRBJ2-7
CAISAFPQSSYNEQFF,TGTGCCATCAGTGCATTTCCCCAGAGCTCCTACAATGAGCAGTTCTTC,TRBV10-3,16,.,.,TRBJ2-1
CASSFIPGDGEKLFF,TGTGCCAGCAGTTTTATCCCAGGGGACGGTGAAAAACTGTTTTTT,TRBV28,15,.,.,TRBJ1-4
CASSGQGFNTGELFF,TGTGCCAGCAGTGGCCAGGGGTTTAACACCGGGGAGCTGTTTTTT,TRBV2,15,.,.,TRBJ2-2
CASSPRQGQETQYF,TGTGCCAGCTCACCTCGGCAGGGGCAAGAGACCCAGTACTTC,TRBV18,14,.,.,TRBJ2-5
CASSVDVGAYSSYNEQFF,TGTGCCAGCAGCGTAGATGTCGGAGCCTACAGCTCCTACAATGAGCAGTTCTTC,TRBV9,18,.,.,TRBJ2-1
CASSEQLGAEAFF,TGTGCCAGCAGTGAACAACTAGGGGCTGAAGCTTTCTTT,TRBV25-1,13,.,.,TRBJ1-1
CASSQEAGVSSPLHF,TGTGCCAGCAGCCAAGAGGCAGGAGTGAGTTCACCCCTCCACTTT,TRBV5-4,15,.,.,TRBJ1-6
CASSQDTRGEGYTF,TGTGCCAGCAGCCAAGATACGAGGGGAGAGGGCTACACCTTC,TRBV4-2,14,.,few,TRBJ1-2
CASRTQGAGTEAFF,TGTGCCAGCAGAACGCAGGGGGCTGGCACTGAAGCTTTCTTT,TRBV6-5,14,TRBD1,.,TRBJ1-1
CASSYKAVITEAFF,TGTGCCAGCAGTTACAAGGCGGTAATCACTGAAGCTTTCTTT,TRBV6-5,14,.,once,TRBJ1-1
CASSQAPSGSGTDTQYF,TGCGCCAGCAGCCAAGCTCCTAGCGGGAGTGGCACAGATACGCAGTATTTT,TRBV4-3,17,TRBD2,.,TRBJ2-3
CASSHDRSSYNEQFF,TGTGCCAGCAGCCACGACAGGAGCTCCTACAATGAGCAGTTCTTC,TRBV7-9,15,.,.,TRBJ2-1
CASSLYNYGYTF,TGTGCCAGTAGTTTGTATAACTATGGCTACACCTTC,TRBV19,12,.,.,TRBJ1-2
CASSFYGGTNTEAFF,TGTGCCAGCAGCTTCTACGGGGGAACGAACACTGAAGCTTTCTTT,TRBV7-9,15,.,.,TRBJ1-1
CASSRRGDPNIQYF,TGTGCCAGCAGCCGGCGAGGGGATCCGAACATTCAGTACTTC,TRBV7-2,14,.,.,TRBJ2-4
CATQNRGASTGELFF,TGCGCCACACAAAATAGGGGAGCGAGCACCGGGGAGCTGTTTTTT,TRBV5-1,15,.,.,TRBJ2-2
CASSSGTGYYGYTF,TGTGCCAGCAGTTCCGGGACAGGGTACTATGGCTACACCTTC,TRBV6-5,14,TRBD1,.,TRBJ1-2
CASSEYEGKGYTF,TGTGCCAGCAGTGAATATGAGGGGAAAGGCTACACCTTC,TRBV25-1,13,.,.,TRBJ1-2
CASSLVGVVSDTIYF,TGTGCCAGCAGCTTAGTCGGTGTAGTTTCGGACACCATATATTTT,TRBV7-2,15,.,.,TRBJ1-3
CASSYTLGKGATEQFF,TGTGCCAGCAGTTACACCCTGGGGAAGGGGGCGACTGAGCAGTTCTTC,TRBV6-6,16,TRBD1,.,TRBJ2-1
CASSVLNIGELFF,TGTGCCAGCAGCGTTCTTAATATCGGGGAGCTGTTTTTT,TRBV9,13,.,.,TRBJ2-2
CASSSRGSDQPQHF,TGTGCCAGCAGCTCCAGGGGGTCCGATCAGCCCCAGCATTTT,TRBV7-9,14,TRBD1,.,TRBJ1-5
CSVERLAGNTIYF,TGCAGCGTTGAAAGGTTAGCCGGAAACACCATATATTTT,TRBV29-1,13,.,.,TRBJ1-3
CASSLERRKEQETQYF,TGTGCCAGCAGCTTAGAGCGGAGGAAGGAGCAAGAGACCCAGTACTTC,TRBV5-6,16,.,.,TRBJ2-5
CASSISAGGGNTDTQYF,TGTGCCAGCAGCATTTCGGCGGGAGGAGGTAACACAGATACGCAGTATTTT,TRBV7-9,17,TRBD2,.,TRBJ2-3
CASSYLGSTDTQYF,TGTGCCAGCAGTTACTTGGGGTCCACAGATACGCAGTATTTT,TRBV6-5,14,.,.,TRBJ2-3
CAATRQANTEAFF,TGTGCCGCTACTCGACAGGCAAACACTGAAGCTTTCTTT,TRBV6-6,13,.,.,TRBJ1-1
CASSFRAGVNEKLFF,TGTGCCAGCAGTTTTAGGGCAGGGGTAAATGAAAAACTGTTTTTT,TRBV27,15,.,.,TRBJ1-4
CASSDRDKTNYGYTF,TGTGCCAGCAGTGACCGGGACAAAACTAACTATGGCTACACCTTC,TRBV6-6,15,.,.,TRBJ1-2
CASSLSLRSYEQYF,TGTGCCAGCAGTTTAAGCTTAAGATCCTACGAGCAGTACTTC,TRBV28,14,.,once,TRBJ2-7
CASSVDSGSFRNEQYF,TGTGCCAGCAGCGTAGATAGCGGGAGTTTTAGAAACGAGCAGTACTTC,TRBV9,16,TRBD2,.,TRBJ2-7
CASSPTGVMNTEAFF,TGTGCCAGCAGCCCGACAGGGGTCATGAACACTGAAGCTTTCTTT,TRBV11-2,15,TRBD1,.,TRBJ1-1
CASSSGTSGHNEQFF,TGTGCTAGCAGCTCCGGGACTAGCGGACACAATGAGCAGTTCTTC,TRBV7-7,15,TRBD2,.,TRBJ2-1
CASSWSGTREETQYF,TGTGCCAGCAGTTGGTCCGGGACTAGGGAAGAGACCCAGTACTTC,TRBV28,15,TRBD2,.,TRBJ2-5
CASRDLRGRSYGYTF,TGTGCCAGCAGGGACCTCAGGGGCAGGTCCTATGGCTACACCTTC,TRBV6-5,15,.,.,TRBJ1-2
CATHGGPQDEQFF,TGTGCCACCCACGGGGGGCCGCAGGATGAGCAGTTCTTC,TRBV5-4,13,.,.,TRBJ2-1